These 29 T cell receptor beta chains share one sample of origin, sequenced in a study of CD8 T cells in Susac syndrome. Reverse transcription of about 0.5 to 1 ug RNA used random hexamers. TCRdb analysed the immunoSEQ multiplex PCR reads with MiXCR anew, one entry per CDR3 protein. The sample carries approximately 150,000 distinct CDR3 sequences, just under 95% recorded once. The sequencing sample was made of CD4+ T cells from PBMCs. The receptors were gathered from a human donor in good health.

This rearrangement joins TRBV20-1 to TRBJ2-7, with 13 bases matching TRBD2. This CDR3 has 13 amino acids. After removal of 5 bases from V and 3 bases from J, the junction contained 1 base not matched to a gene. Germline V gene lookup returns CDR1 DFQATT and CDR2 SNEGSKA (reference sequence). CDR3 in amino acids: CSAWTSGSYEQYF. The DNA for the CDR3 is TGCAGTGCTTGGACTAGCGGGAGCTACGAGCAGTACTTC.

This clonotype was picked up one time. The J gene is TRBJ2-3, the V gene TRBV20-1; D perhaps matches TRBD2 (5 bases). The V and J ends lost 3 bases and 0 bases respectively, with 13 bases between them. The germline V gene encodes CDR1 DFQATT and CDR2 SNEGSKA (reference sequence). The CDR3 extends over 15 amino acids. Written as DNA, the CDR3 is TGCAGTGCTAGCCCCAGCGGTGCTAGCACAGATACGCAGTATTTT. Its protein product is CSASPSGASTDTQYF.

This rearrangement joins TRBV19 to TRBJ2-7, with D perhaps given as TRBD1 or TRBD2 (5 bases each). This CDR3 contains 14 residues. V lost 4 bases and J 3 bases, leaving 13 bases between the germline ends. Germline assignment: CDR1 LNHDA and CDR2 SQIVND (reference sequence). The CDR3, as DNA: TGTGCCAGTAGTAAACCGGGACCGGGCTACGAGCAGTACTTC. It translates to CASSKPGPGYEQYF.

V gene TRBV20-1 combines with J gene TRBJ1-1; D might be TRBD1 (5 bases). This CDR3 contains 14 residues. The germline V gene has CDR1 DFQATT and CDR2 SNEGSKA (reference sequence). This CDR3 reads CRAVRARDNTEAFF. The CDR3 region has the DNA TGCAGGGCGGTCAGGGCAAGGGATAATACTGAAGCTTTCTTT.

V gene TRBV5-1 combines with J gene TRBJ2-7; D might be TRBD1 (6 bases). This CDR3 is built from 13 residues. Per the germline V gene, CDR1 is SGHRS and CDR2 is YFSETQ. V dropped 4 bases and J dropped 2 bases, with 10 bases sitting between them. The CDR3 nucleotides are TGCGCCAGCAGCCGGGACAAGACCTACGAGCAGTACTTC. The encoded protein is CASSRDKTYEQYF.

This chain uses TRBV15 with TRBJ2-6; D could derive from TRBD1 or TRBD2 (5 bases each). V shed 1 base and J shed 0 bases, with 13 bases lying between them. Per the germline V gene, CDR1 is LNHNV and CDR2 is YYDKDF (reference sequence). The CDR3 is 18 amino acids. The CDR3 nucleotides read TGTGCCACCAGCAGAGCCGGGGCCGGTTCCTCTGGGGCCAACGTCCTGACTTTC. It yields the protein CATSRAGAGSSGANVLTF.

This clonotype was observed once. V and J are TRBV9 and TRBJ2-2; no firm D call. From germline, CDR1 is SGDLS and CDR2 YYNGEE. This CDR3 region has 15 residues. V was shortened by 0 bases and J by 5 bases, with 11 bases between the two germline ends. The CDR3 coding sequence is TGTGCCAGCAGCGTAGTTGGTAGTGGGACCGGGGAGCTGTTTTTT. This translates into CASSVVGSGTGELFF.

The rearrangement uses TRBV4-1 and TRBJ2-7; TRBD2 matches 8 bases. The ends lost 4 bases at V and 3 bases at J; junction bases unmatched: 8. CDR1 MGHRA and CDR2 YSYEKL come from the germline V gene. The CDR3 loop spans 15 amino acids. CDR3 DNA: TGCGCCAGCAGCCCCGGACGGGGGGGGTTCTACGAGCAGTACTTC. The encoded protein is CASSPGRGGFYEQYF.

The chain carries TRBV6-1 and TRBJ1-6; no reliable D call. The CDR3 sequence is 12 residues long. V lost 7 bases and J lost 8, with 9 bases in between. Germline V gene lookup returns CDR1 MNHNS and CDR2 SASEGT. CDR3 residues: CASNEFDSPLHF. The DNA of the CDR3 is TGTGCCAGCAACGAGTTTGATTCACCCCTCCACTTT.

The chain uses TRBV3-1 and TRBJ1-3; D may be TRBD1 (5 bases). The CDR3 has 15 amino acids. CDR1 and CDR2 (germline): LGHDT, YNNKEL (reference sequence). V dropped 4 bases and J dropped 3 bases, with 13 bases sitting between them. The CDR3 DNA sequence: TGTGCCAGCAGCCCGCCGACGGGGGGTGGAAACACCATATATTTT. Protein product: CASSPPTGGGNTIYF.

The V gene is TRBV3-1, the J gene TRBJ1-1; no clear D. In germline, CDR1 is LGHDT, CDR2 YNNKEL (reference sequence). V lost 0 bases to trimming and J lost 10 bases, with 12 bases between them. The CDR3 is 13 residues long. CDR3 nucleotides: TGTGCCAGCAGCCAAGATTGGGGATTTGGAGCTTTCTTT. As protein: CASSQDWGFGAFF. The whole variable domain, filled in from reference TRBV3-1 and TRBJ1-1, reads DTAVSQTPKYLVTQMGNDKSIKCEQNLGHDTMYWYKQDSKKFLKIMFSYNNKELIINETVPNRFSPKSPDKAHLNLHINSLELGDSAVYFCASSQDWGFGAFFGQGTRLTVV.

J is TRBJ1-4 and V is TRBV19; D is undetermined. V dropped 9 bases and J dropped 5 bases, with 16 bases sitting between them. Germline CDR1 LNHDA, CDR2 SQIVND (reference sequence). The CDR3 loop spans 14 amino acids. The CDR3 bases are TGTGCCAGCGCGACCGGACGGTTGAATGAAAAACTGTTTTTT. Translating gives CASATGRLNEKLFF.

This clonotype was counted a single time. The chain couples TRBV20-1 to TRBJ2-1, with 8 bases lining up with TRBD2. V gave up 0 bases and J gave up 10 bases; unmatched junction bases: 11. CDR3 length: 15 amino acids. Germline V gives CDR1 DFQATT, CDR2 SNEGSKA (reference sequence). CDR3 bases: TGCAGTGCTAGAGATCGCCTGCGGGGGGCAGGGGAGCAGTTCTTC. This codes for CSARDRLRGAGEQFF.

DNA of the CDR3: TGTGCCAGCAGCCGAGACGGGACAGGGGGCTACGAGCAGTACTTC. This codes for CASSRDGTGGYEQYF. The chain employs TRBV3-1 and TRBJ2-7, with 11 bases lining up with TRBD1. V trimming: 4 bases; J trimming: 3 bases; junction bases outside the gene matches: 5. The CDR3 runs 15 residues. Germline assignment: CDR1 LGHDT and CDR2 YNNKEL (reference sequence).

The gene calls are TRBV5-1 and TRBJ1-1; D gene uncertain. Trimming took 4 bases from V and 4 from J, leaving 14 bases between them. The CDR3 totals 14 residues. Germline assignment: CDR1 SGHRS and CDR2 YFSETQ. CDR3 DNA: TGCGCCAGCAGCCTCCTTTTAAGAACCACTGAAGCTTTCTTT. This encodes CASSLLLRTTEAFF.

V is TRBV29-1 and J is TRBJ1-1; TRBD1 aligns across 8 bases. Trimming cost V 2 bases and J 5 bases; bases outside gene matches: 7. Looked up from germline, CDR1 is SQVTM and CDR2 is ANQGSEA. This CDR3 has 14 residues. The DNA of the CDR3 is TGCAGCGTTGAAACCGGACAGGGTATAACTGAAGCTTTCTTT. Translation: CSVETGQGITEAFF.

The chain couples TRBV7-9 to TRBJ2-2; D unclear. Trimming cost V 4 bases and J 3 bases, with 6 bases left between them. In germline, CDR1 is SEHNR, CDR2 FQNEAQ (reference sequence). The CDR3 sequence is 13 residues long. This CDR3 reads CASSSHYTGELFF. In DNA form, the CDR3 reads TGTGCCAGCAGCTCTCATTACACCGGGGAGCTGTTTTTT. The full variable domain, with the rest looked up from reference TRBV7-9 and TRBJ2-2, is DTGVSQNPRHKITKRGQNVTFRCDPISEHNRLYWYRQTLGQGPEFLTYFQNEAQLEKSRLLSDRFSAERPKGSFSTLEIQRTEQGDSAMYLCASSSHYTGELFFGEGSRLTVL.

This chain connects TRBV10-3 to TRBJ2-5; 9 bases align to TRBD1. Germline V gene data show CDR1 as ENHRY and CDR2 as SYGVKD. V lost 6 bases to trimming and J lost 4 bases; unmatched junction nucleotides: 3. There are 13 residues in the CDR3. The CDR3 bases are TGTGCCATCAGGGAGGGACAGGGAGAGACCCAGTACTTC. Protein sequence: CAIREGQGETQYF.

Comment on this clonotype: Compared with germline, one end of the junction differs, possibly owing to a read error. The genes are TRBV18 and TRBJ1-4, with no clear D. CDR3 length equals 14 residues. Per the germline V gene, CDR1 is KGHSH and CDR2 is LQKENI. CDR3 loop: CASSPPGWGEKLFF. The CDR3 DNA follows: TGTGCCAGCTCCCCACCGGGTTGGGGTGAAAAACTGTTTTTT.

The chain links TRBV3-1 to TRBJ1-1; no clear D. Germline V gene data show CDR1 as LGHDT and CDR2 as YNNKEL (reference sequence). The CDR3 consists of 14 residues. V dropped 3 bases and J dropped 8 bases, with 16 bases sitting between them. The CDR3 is CASSHPPLLGEAFF. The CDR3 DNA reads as TGTGCCAGCAGCCATCCTCCACTGTTGGGGGAAGCTTTCTTT.

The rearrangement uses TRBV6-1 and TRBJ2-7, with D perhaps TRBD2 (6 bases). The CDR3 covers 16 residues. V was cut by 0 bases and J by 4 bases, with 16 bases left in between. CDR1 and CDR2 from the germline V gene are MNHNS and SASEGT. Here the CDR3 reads CASSEAVGTLGYEQYF. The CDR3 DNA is TGTGCCAGCAGTGAAGCGGTTGGGACTCTGGGTTACGAGCAGTACTTC.

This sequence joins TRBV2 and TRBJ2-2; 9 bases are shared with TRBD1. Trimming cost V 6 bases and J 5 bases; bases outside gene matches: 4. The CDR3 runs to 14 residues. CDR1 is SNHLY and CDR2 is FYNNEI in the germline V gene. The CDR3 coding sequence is TGTGCCAGCAGGGGACAGGGACTTACCGGGGAGCTGTTTTTT. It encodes CASRGQGLTGELFF.

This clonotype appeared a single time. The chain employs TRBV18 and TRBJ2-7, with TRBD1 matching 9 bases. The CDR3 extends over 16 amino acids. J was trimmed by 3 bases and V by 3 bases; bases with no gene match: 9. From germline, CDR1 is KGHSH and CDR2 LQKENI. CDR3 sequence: CASSPGPGQGNYEQYF. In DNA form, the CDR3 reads TGTGCCAGCTCACCGGGACCGGGACAGGGCAACTACGAGCAGTACTTC.

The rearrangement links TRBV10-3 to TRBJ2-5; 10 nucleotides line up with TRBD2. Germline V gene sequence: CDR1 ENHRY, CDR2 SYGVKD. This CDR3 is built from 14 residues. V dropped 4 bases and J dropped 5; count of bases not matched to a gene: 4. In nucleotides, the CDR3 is TGTGCCATCAGTGGCCTTAGCGGGGGGGAGACCCAGTACTTC. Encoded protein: CAISGLSGGETQYF.

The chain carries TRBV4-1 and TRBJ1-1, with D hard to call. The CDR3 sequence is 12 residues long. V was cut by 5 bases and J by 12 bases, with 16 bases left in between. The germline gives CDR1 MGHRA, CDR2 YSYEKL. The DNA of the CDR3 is TGCGCCAGCAGCGGACGACCCGGGAAGACTTTCTTT. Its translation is CASSGRPGKTFF.

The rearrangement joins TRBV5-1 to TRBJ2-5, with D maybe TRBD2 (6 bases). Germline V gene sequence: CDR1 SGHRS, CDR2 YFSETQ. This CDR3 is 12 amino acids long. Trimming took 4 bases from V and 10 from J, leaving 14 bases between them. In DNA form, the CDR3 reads TGCGCCAGCAGCCATCCTAGCGAAAACCAGTACTTC. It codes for CASSHPSENQYF.

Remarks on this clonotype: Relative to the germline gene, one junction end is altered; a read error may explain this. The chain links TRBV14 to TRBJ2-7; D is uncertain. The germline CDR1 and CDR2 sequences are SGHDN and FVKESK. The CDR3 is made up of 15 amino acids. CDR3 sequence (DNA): TGTGCCAGCAGCCAAAGGTGTCGCGGTAGTAAAGGTACTGGGTTC. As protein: CASSQRCRGSKGTGF.

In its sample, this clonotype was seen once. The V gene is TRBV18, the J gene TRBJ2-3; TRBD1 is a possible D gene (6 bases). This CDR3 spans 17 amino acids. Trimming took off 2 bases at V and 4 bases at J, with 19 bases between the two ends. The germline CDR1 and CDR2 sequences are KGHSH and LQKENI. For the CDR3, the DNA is TGTGCCAGCTCACCAGGCACAGGGTCATTTTGGCCAGATACGCAGTATTTT. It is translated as CASSPGTGSFWPDTQYF.

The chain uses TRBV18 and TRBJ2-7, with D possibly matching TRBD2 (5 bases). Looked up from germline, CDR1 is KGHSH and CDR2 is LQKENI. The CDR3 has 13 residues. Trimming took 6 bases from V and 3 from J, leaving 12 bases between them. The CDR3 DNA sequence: TGTGCCAGCTCTCCCGGGAACTTCTACGAGCAGTACTTC. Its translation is CASSPGNFYEQYF.